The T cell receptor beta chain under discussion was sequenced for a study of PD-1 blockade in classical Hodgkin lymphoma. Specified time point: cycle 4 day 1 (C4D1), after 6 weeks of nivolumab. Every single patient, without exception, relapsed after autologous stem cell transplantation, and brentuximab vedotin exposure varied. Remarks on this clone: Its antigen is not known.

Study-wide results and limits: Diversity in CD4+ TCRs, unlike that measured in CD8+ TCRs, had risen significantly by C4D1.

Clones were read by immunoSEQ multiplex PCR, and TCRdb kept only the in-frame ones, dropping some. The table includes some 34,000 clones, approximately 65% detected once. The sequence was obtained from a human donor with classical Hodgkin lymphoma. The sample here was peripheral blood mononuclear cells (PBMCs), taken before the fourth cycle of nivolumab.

In DNA form, the CDR3 reads TGTGCCAGCGCTCAGGGGGTCTATGGCTACACCTTC. Protein product: CASAQGVYGYTF. This chain joins TRBV6-6 and TRBJ1-2, with 7 bases fitting TRBD1. The CDR3 sequence is 12 residues long. The trim removed 8 bases at V and 4 bases at J, leaving 4 bases unmatched. Germline CDR1 and CDR2: MNHNY and SVGAGI (reference sequence).